These 20 T cell receptor beta chains were all obtained from the same sample, sequenced in a study of T-cell memory formation after mild COVID-19. From the 5' RACE reads, TCRdb called clonotypes with MiXCR, one entry per CDR3 protein. This table has 50,000 to 75,000 distinct CDR3 sequences, around 10% appearing once. Input material: PBMCs or a T cell subset sorted from them (not recorded which). The source is a man younger than 35 who had mild COVID-19 (a few samples of this study predate the infection). Cell type and time point are not known.

This clonotype was detected many times. The chain links TRBV5-5 to TRBJ1-1; D ambiguous. The germline V and J ends were trimmed by 0 bases and 3 bases, with 21 bases remaining between them. This CDR3 region has 18 residues. Germline V gives CDR1 SGHKS, CDR2 YYEKEE (reference sequence). CDR3 bases: TGTGCCAGCAGCTTGGACGGTAGGCGAAGGATCGTGGACACTGAAGCTTTCTTT. Its translation is CASSLDGRRRIVDTEAFF.

This clonotype has just a few counts. The V call is TRBV10-3, the J call TRBJ2-1; the D gene is possibly TRBD2 (7 bases). V was trimmed by 4 bases and J by 3 bases, leaving 16 bases between them. The CDR3 length is 16 residues. Germline loops: CDR1 ENHRY, CDR2 SYGVKD. CDR3 protein: CAISAGGQSGYNEQFF. The CDR3 region has the DNA TGTGCCATCAGTGCCGGGGGGCAGTCGGGCTACAATGAGCAGTTCTTC.

This clonotype was detected many times. The chain carries TRBV5-1 and TRBJ2-2; D call uncertain. CDR1 is SGHRS, CDR2 YFSETQ, per germline. V lost 5 bases and J lost 7, with 15 bases in between. The CDR3 sequence is 14 residues long. The DNA of the CDR3 is TGCGCCAGCAGGTTAGAGTGGAAGGACGGGGAGCTGTTTTTT. This sequence encodes CASRLEWKDGELFF.

In this sample, this clonotype turned up a few times. This CDR3 is CASSRLAGMPPDTQYF. CDR3 nucleotide sequence: TGTGCCAGCAGCAGGCTAGCGGGGATGCCCCCAGATACGCAGTATTTT. This sequence joins TRBV9 and TRBJ2-3; TRBD2 matches 9 bases. There are 16 residues in the CDR3. Losses at the gene ends were 4 bases for V and 4 bases for J; bases not matched to a gene: 10. CDR1 is SGDLS, CDR2 YYNGEE, per germline. The variable domain in full, with the rest retrieved from reference TRBV9 and TRBJ2-3, is DSGVTQTPKHLITATGQRVTLRCSPRSGDLSVYWYQQSLDQGLQFLIQYYNGEERAKGNILERFSAQQFPDLHSELNLSSLELGDSALYFCASSRLAGMPPDTQYFGPGTRLTVL.

V usage is TRBV10-3 and J usage is TRBJ1-3; D remains ambiguous. Trimming took off 4 bases at V and 2 bases at J, with 6 bases between the two ends. The germline CDR1 and CDR2 sequences are ENHRY and SYGVKD. The CDR3 spans 13 residues. The CDR3 reads CAISAWPGNTIYF. CDR3 sequence (DNA): TGTGCCATCAGTGCATGGCCTGGAAACACCATATATTTT.

This clonotype was seen only a few times. The chain recombines TRBV5-6 with TRBJ1-6, with D tentatively TRBD1 (6 bases). Germline lookup yields CDR1 SGHDT and CDR2 YYEEEE. V gave up 1 base and J gave up 7 bases, with 6 bases separating them. This CDR3 region has 13 residues. This CDR3 reads CASSLRGNSPLHF. The CDR3 DNA sequence: TGTGCCAGCAGCTTGAGGGGGAATTCACCCCTCCACTTT.

The chain has TRBV29-1 and TRBJ1-2; TRBD1 is a possible D gene (6 bases). The V gene lost 5 bases and the J gene lost 1 base, with 11 bases spanning the gap. This CDR3 region has 13 residues. The V gene's germline CDR1 is SQVTM and CDR2 ANQGSEA. The DNA for the CDR3 is TGCAGCGTTAAGGGGGGTGATAACTATGGCTACACCTTC. Amino acid sequence: CSVKGGDNYGYTF.

This clonotype was counted only a few times. This chain connects TRBV4-1 to TRBJ1-4; TRBD1 agrees at 7 bases. The CDR3 loop spans 15 amino acids. Germline CDR1 and CDR2: MGHRA and YSYEKL. Trimming removed 4 bases from V and 4 bases from J; junction bases left unmatched: 6. The CDR3 reads CASSPAGTVNEKLFF. The CDR3 DNA reads as TGCGCCAGCAGCCCGGCCGGGACAGTTAATGAAAAACTGTTTTTT.

V usage is TRBV7-8 and J usage is TRBJ2-2; the D is unclear. The CDR3 has 16 amino acids. Trimming stripped 3 bases from V and 0 bases from J, with 11 bases between. The germline gives CDR1 SGHVS, CDR2 FQNEAQ. The CDR3 protein is CASSFGPPTNTGELFF. Here the CDR3 DNA reads TGTGCCAGCAGCTTTGGACCCCCCACGAACACCGGGGAGCTGTTTTTT.

This clonotype has more than one count but fewer than ten. The V gene is TRBV5-1, the J gene TRBJ2-5, with D unresolved. V lost 0 bases to trimming and J lost 2 bases, with 8 bases between them. The CDR3 has 14 amino acids. CDR1 is SGHRS and CDR2 is YFSETQ in the germline V gene. The CDR3 loop reads CASSLVDPQETQYF. In DNA form, the CDR3 reads TGCGCCAGCAGCTTGGTGGACCCACAAGAGACCCAGTACTTC.

At least ten counts were recorded for this clonotype. The chain is built from TRBV7-2 and TRBJ2-5; D ambiguous. V was pared by 0 bases and J by 3 bases, with 5 bases between. The CDR3 runs 13 residues. CDR1 and CDR2 from the germline V gene are SGHTA and FQGNSA. CDR3 region: CASSLADEETQYF. The CDR3 DNA reads as TGTGCCAGCAGCTTAGCGGACGAAGAGACCCAGTACTTC.

This clonotype was seen a few times. The chain links TRBV6-2 or TRBV6-3 to TRBJ1-1; 7 bases fit TRBD1. CDR1 MNHEY and CDR2 SVGEGT come from the germline V gene. Trimming took 2 bases from V and 2 from J; bases not matched to a gene: 5. The CDR3 consists of 15 residues. The CDR3 bases are TGTGCCAGCAGTTACAGGGGGACAGCTAACACTGAAGCTTTCTTT. It codes for CASSYRGTANTEAFF.

The chain is built from TRBV5-1 and TRBJ2-4, with 10 bases aligning to TRBD1. The J segment lost 8 bases and the V segment lost 1 base, leaving 6 bases of the junction unmatched. CDR1 SGHRS and CDR2 YFSETQ come from the germline V gene. There are 15 residues in the CDR3. The CDR3: CASSLSGTGEDIQYF. The DNA for the CDR3 is TGCGCCAGCAGCTTGTCAGGGACAGGGGAGGACATTCAGTACTTC.

At least ten counts were recorded for this clonotype. The genes are TRBV7-8 and TRBJ2-4; 12 nucleotides align to TRBD2. The V gene end was trimmed by 3 bases and the J gene end by 0 bases; junction bases not matched to a gene: 3. The CDR3 consists of 17 residues. Germline V gene lookup returns CDR1 SGHVS and CDR2 FQNEAQ. This CDR3 reads CASSFVLAGGAKNIQYF. CDR3 sequence (DNA): TGTGCCAGCAGCTTCGTACTAGCGGGGGGAGCCAAAAACATTCAGTACTTC.

This clonotype was seen a handful of times. The rearrangement joins TRBV5-1 to TRBJ2-5; D unresolved. V was clipped by 0 bases and J by 4 bases, with 7 bases between them. Per germline, CDR1 SGHRS and CDR2 YFSETQ. This CDR3 comprises 13 residues. In DNA, the CDR3 is TGCGCCAGCAGCTTGGGGTCCGGAGAGACCCAGTACTTC. Translating gives CASSLGSGETQYF.

This clonotype was picked up a small number of times. This chain uses TRBV14 with TRBJ2-5; D may correspond to TRBD1 or TRBD2 (5 bases each). The CDR3 is 15 amino acids. The V end lost 2 bases, the J end lost 4 bases, and 14 bases lay between the germline ends. Germline V CDR1 and CDR2: SGHDN, FVKESK. The CDR3, as DNA: TGTGCCAGCAGCCAAAGGGGAGAAGGGGCAGAGACCCAGTACTTC. Translation: CASSQRGEGAETQYF.

This clonotype was recorded at least ten times. The chain recombines TRBV11-2 with TRBJ2-3; D is unclear. Trimming took 4 bases from V and 2 from J, leaving 1 base between them. The germline V gene encodes CDR1 SGHAT and CDR2 FQNNGV. This CDR3 comprises 11 residues. The CDR3 region is CASSSTDTQYF. The CDR3 nucleotides are TGTGCCAGCAGCTCCACAGATACGCAGTATTTT.

This clonotype was observed a few times. This chain links TRBV5-1 with TRBJ2-5, with a possible D match to TRBD2 (6 bases). Germline-derived CDR1 and CDR2 are SGHRS and YFSETQ. This CDR3 contains 13 residues. The V end lost 4 bases, the J end lost 5 bases, and 12 bases lay between the germline ends. The CDR3 protein is CASSGGSGETQYF. CDR3 nucleotide sequence: TGCGCCAGCAGCGGGGGAAGCGGGGAGACCCAGTACTTC.

This clonotype was observed a handful of times. The chain carries TRBV29-1 and TRBJ1-4; D call uncertain. CDR3 length equals 12 residues. The germline CDR1 and CDR2 sequences are SQVTM and ANQGSEA. V was clipped by 5 bases and J by 8 bases, with 12 bases between them. This CDR3 reads CSVLQAGEKLFF. The CDR3, as DNA: TGCAGCGTTCTCCAGGCAGGCGAAAAACTGTTTTTT.

This clonotype occurred many times. The chain employs TRBV7-6 and TRBJ2-5; TRBD1 matches at 7 bases. The CDR3 sequence is 14 residues long. Germline V gene lookup returns CDR1 SGHVS and CDR2 FNYEAQ. The V and J ends lost 3 bases and 1 base, in that order; junction bases with no gene match: 2. CDR3 sequence: CASSFRTGQETQYF. The CDR3 nucleotides are TGTGCCAGCAGCTTCAGGACAGGCCAAGAGACCCAGTACTTC.